The clone carrying this TCR beta chain was found a few times. Its matching antigen is unknown. This entry belongs to a study of identical twins. Overall study results and limits: Cross-sectional statistical analysis was relied on for the conclusions, without the same donors being followed.

The CDR3 runs 15 residues. The ends lost 3 bases at V and 4 bases at J; junction bases unmatched: 8. Germline V gene data show CDR1 as SQVTM and CDR2 as ANQGSEA. Everyone who donated was a healthy Caucasian. It was template switching that added a universal primer site, and there were unique molecular identifiers on the cDNA. TCRdb reprocessed the 5' RACE reads via MiXCR and lists one record per CDR3 protein. The sample contains about 460,000 distinct CDR3 sequences, around 14% of which appear only once. These data are also associated with another study on yellow fever vaccine responses in identical twins.

The TCR was taken from a young woman in good health. Specimen: CD4+ T cells sorted from blood. This chain uses TRBV29-1 with TRBJ2-3; 9 positions match TRBD2. The DNA of the CDR3 is TGCAGCGTTGATGGTGGCGGGGGGGGACCAGATACGCAGTATTTT. Residues: CSVDGGGGGPDTQYF.